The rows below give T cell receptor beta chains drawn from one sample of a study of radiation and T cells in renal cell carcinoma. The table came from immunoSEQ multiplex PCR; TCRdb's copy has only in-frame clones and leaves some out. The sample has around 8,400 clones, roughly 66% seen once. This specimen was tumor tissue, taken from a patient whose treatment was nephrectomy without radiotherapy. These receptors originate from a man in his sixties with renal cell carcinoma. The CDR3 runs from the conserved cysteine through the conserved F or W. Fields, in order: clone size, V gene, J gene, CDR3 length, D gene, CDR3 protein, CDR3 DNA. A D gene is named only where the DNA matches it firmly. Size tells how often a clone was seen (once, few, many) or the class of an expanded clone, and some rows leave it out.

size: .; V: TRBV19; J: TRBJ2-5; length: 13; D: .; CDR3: CASSIGGTETQYF; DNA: TGTGCCAGTAGTATAGGCGGGACTGAGACCCAGTACTTC
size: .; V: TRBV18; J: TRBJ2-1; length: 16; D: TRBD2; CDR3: CASSPKTSGVNNEQFF; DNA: TGTGCCAGCTCACCGAAGACTAGCGGGGTTAACAATGAGCAGTTCTTC
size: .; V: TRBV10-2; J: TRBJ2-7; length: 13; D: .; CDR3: CASIGDSAREQYF; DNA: TGCGCCAGCATAGGGGACTCAGCCCGGGAGCAGTACTTC
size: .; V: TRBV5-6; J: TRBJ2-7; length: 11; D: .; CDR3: CASSAGYEQYF; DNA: TGTGCCAGCAGCGCAGGCTACGAGCAGTACTTC
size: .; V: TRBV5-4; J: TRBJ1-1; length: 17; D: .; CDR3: CASSSAQGSGRNTEAFF; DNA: TGTGCCAGCAGCTCTGCGCAGGGATCAGGAAGGAACACTGAAGCTTTCTTT
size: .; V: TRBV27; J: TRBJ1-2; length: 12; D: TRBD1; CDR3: CASSPQGVGYTF; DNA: TGTGCCAGCAGTCCGCAGGGGGTAGGCTACACCTTC
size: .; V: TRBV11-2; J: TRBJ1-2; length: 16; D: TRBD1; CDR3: CASSPGQGAYNYGYTF; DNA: TGTGCCAGCAGCCCAGGACAGGGGGCTTATAACTATGGCTACACCTTC
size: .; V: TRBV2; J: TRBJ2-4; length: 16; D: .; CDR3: CASSEFWKEGKNIQYF; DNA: TGTGCCAGCAGTGAATTTTGGAAGGAAGGCAAAAACATTCAGTACTTC
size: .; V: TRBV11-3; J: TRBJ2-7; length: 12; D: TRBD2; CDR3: CASSPGGWEQYF; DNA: TGTGCCAGCAGCCCCGGGGGGTGGGAGCAGTACTTC
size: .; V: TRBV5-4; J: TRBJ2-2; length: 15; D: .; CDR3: CASSRVQGGVGELFF; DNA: TGTGCCAGCAGCCGGGTACAGGGTGGAGTCGGGGAGCTGTTTTTT
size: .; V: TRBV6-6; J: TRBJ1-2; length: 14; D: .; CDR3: CASSYSTAGEGYTF; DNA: TGTGCCAGCAGTTACTCGACAGCAGGGGAAGGCTACACCTTC
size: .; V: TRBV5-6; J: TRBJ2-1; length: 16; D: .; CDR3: CASSLIGSYTYNEQFF; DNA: TGTGCCAGCAGCTTGATAGGGAGCTATACCTACAATGAGCAGTTCTTC
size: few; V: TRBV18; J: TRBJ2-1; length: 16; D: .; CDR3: CASSPRRGGDYNEQFF; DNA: TGTGCCAGCTCACCCCGCAGAGGCGGTGACTACAATGAGCAGTTCTTC
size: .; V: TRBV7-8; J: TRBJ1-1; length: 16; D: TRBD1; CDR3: CASSSRDRGRGTEAFF; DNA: TGTGCCAGCAGCAGCCGGGACAGGGGGCGCGGAACTGAAGCTTTCTTT
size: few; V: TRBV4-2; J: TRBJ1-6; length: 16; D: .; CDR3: CASSQPTGPLTSPLHF; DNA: TGTGCCAGCAGCCAACCTACAGGACCCCTTACTTCACCCCTCCACTTT
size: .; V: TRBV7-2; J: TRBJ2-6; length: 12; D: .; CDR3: CAGGAGANVLTF; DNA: TGTGCGGGTGGCGCGGGGGCCAACGTCCTGACTTTC
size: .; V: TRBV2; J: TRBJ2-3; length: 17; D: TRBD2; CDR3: CASSGLAGVVGTDTQYF; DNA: TGTGCCAGCAGTGGGTTAGCGGGAGTTGTGGGCACAGATACGCAGTATTTT
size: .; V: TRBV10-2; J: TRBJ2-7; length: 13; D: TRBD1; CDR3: CASSEGTGHEQYF; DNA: TGCGCCAGCAGTGAGGGGACAGGGCACGAGCAGTACTTC
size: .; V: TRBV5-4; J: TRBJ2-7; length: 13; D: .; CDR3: CASSFRGNYEQYF; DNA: TGTGCCAGCAGCTTCCGAGGAAACTACGAGCAGTACTTC
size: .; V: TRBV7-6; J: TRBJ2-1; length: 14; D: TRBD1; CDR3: CASSPGGGGSEQFF; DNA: TGTGCCAGCAGCCCAGGGGGCGGAGGGTCTGAGCAGTTCTTC
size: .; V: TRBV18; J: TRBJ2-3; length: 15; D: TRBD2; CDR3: CASSPGGRGSDTQYF; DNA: TGTGCCAGCTCACCAGGCGGGAGGGGGTCAGATACGCAGTATTTT
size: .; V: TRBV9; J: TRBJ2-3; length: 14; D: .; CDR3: CASSVSHVPDTQYF; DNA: TGTGCCAGCAGCGTTAGCCACGTCCCAGATACGCAGTATTTT
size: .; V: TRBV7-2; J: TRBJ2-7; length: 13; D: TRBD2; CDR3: CASSFTAGNEQYF; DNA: TGTGCCAGCAGCTTCACAGCGGGGAACGAGCAGTACTTC
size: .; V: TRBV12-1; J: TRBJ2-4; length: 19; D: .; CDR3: CASSFESSSGPPGVNIQYF; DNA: TGTGCCAGCAGCTTTGAGAGCTCTAGCGGGCCTCCGGGGGTAAACATTCAGTACTTC
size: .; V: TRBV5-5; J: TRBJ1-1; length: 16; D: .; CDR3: CASSSYHAGLNTEAFF; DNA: TGTGCCAGCAGCTCTTACCACGCAGGATTGAACACTGAAGCTTTCTTT
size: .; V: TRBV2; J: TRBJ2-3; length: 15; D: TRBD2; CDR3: CASFPWLAGTDTQYF; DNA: TGTGCCAGCTTCCCGTGGCTAGCGGGAACAGATACGCAGTATTTT
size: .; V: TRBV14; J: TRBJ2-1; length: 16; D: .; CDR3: CASSPPRGNSYNEQFF; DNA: TGTGCCAGCAGCCCGCCGAGGGGAAACTCCTACAATGAGCAGTTCTTC
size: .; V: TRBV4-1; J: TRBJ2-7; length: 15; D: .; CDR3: CASSPFRQDLYEQYF; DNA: TGCGCCAGCAGCCCCTTCCGACAGGACCTCTACGAGCAGTACTTC
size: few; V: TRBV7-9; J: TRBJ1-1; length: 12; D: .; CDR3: CASSLAGPEAFF; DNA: TGTGCCAGCAGCTTAGCAGGCCCTGAAGCTTTCTTT
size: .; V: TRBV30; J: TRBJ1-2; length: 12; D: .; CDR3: CAWNRGNYGYTF; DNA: TGTGCCTGGAATCGAGGAAACTATGGCTACACCTTC
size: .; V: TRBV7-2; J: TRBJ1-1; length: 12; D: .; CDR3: CASSFPGTEAFF; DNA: TGTGCCAGCAGCTTTCCCGGCACTGAAGCTTTCTTT
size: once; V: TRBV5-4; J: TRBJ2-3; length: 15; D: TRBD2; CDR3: CASSFWTSRTDTQYF; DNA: TGTGCCAGCAGCTTCTGGACTAGCCGCACAGATACGCAGTATTTT
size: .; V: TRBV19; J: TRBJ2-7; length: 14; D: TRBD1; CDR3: CASNEGTGAYEQYF; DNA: TGTGCCAGTAACGAGGGGACAGGGGCCTACGAGCAGTACTTC
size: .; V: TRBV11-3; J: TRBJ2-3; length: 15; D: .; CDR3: CASRSGDISTDTQYF; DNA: TGTGCCAGCAGATCCGGGGATATTAGCACAGATACGCAGTATTTT
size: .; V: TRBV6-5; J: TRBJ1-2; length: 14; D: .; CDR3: CASSYSGTRAGYTF; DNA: TGTGCCAGCAGTTACTCAGGGACGAGGGCTGGCTACACCTTC
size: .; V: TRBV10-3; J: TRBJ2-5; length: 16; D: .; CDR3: CAISESTPGSGETQYF; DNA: TGTGCCATCAGTGAGTCGACTCCGGGGTCGGGAGAGACCCAGTACTTC
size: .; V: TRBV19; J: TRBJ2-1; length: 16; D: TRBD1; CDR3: CASSYSGTGDLNEQFF; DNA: TGTGCCAGTAGTTATTCCGGGACAGGGGACCTCAATGAGCAGTTCTTC
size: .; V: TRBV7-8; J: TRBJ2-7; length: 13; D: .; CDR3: CASSQLGAYEQYF; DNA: TGTGCCAGCAGTCAACTAGGAGCCTACGAGCAGTACTTC